This T cell receptor beta chain was identified in a study of OX40 agonist ivuxolimab in advanced cancers. Study-wide results and limits: Compared with others, partial responders at 0.1-3.0 mg/kg displayed clonal expansion among the lowest.

About this clone: Its antigen is still unknown.

CDR3 length: 14 residues. Germline V gives CDR1 MDHEN, CDR2 SYDVKM. Trimming removed 6 bases from V and 1 base from J, with 10 bases in between. The repertoire was sequenced with immunoSEQ multiplex PCR; TCRdb's copy has only in-frame clones and lacks some. The table shows approximately 72,000 clones, with 85% to 90% occurring only once. This clonotype was sampled from an adult with an advanced solid tumor such as melanoma, head and neck, liver or kidney cancer. The genes are TRBV28 and TRBJ1-3; D is unclear. Sample: CD4+ or CD8+ T cells sorted from blood, taken in a trial of the OX40 agonist ivuxolimab. The CDR3, as DNA: TGTGCCAGCAGACTTCAGGTTTCTGGAAACACCATATATTTT. It specifies CASRLQVSGNTIYF.